These T cell receptor beta chains were read from a single sample in a study of T cells of healthy individuals. TCRdb re-analysed the 5' RACE reads in MiXCR, keeping a single row per CDR3 protein. This sample has 55,000 to 65,000 distinct CDR3 sequences, with 15% to 20% found just once. These receptors were taken from a human donor in good health. The CDR3 runs from the conserved cysteine through the conserved F or W. Each record gives: D gene, J gene, clone size, V gene, CDR3 protein, CDR3 DNA. D genes are given only for firm matches. Only part of the rows carry a size: once, few, many, or a class if the clone is expanded.

D gene: .; J gene: TRBJ2-1; clone size: few; V gene: TRBV10-3; CDR3 protein: CAISESRRLGSYNEQFF; CDR3 DNA: TGTGCCATCAGTGAGTCGAGAAGGTTGGGATCCTACAATGAGCAGTTCTTC
D gene: .; J gene: TRBJ1-5; clone size: many; V gene: TRBV20-1; CDR3 protein: CSAQRDSNQPQHF; CDR3 DNA: TGCAGTGCTCAACGGGATAGCAATCAGCCCCAGCATTTT
D gene: .; J gene: TRBJ1-5; clone size: .; V gene: TRBV24-1; CDR3 protein: CATSDLESPGNQPQHF; CDR3 DNA: TGTGCCACCAGTGATTTGGAATCTCCAGGGAATCAGCCCCAGCATTTT
D gene: .; J gene: TRBJ2-3; clone size: .; V gene: TRBV7-6; CDR3 protein: CASSLGESDTQYF; CDR3 DNA: TGTGCCAGCAGCTTAGGGGAATCAGATACGCAGTATTTT
D gene: .; J gene: TRBJ2-3; clone size: many; V gene: TRBV29-1; CDR3 protein: CSVASFLQDTQYF; CDR3 DNA: TGCAGCGTTGCGAGTTTTCTCCAAGATACGCAGTATTTT
D gene: TRBD2; J gene: TRBJ2-2; clone size: .; V gene: TRBV28; CDR3 protein: CASAHSGIGGAGELFF; CDR3 DNA: TGTGCCAGCGCCCATAGCGGGATCGGCGGGGCCGGGGAGCTGTTTTTT
D gene: .; J gene: TRBJ1-2; clone size: few; V gene: TRBV7-8; CDR3 protein: CASSLGGASGYTF; CDR3 DNA: TGTGCCAGCAGCTTAGGGGGGGCCAGTGGCTACACCTTC
D gene: .; J gene: TRBJ2-7; clone size: many; V gene: TRBV7-2; CDR3 protein: CASSLAGVGYEQYF; CDR3 DNA: TGTGCCAGCAGCTTAGCAGGGGTCGGGTACGAGCAGTACTTC
D gene: .; J gene: TRBJ2-4; clone size: many; V gene: TRBV2; CDR3 protein: CASKGQMLAKNIQYF; CDR3 DNA: TGTGCCAGCAAAGGACAGATGTTAGCCAAAAACATTCAGTACTTC
D gene: TRBD2; J gene: TRBJ2-1; clone size: few; V gene: TRBV2; CDR3 protein: CASSEVKAGGQSSYNEQFF; CDR3 DNA: TGTGCCAGCAGTGAAGTGAAAGCGGGAGGACAGAGCTCCTACAATGAGCAGTTCTTC
D gene: TRBD2; J gene: TRBJ2-3; clone size: .; V gene: TRBV6-1; CDR3 protein: CASSVSTSGGLGTQYF; CDR3 DNA: TGTGCCAGCAGTGTTTCGACTAGCGGGGGGTTGGGTACGCAGTATTTT
D gene: .; J gene: TRBJ1-6; clone size: medium-sized; V gene: TRBV20-1; CDR3 protein: CSAHPTGKENSPLHF; CDR3 DNA: TGCAGTGCTCACCCGACCGGGAAGGAAAATTCACCCCTCCACTTT
D gene: TRBD2; J gene: TRBJ2-3; clone size: many; V gene: TRBV6-4; CDR3 protein: CASSEVAGGPDTQYF; CDR3 DNA: TGTGCCAGCAGTGAAGTAGCGGGAGGGCCAGATACGCAGTATTTT
D gene: TRBD2; J gene: TRBJ2-7; clone size: .; V gene: TRBV7-3; CDR3 protein: CASSSTSGRMNEQYF; CDR3 DNA: TGTGCCAGCAGCTCGACTAGCGGGAGGATGAACGAGCAGTACTTC
D gene: .; J gene: TRBJ1-1; clone size: .; V gene: TRBV20-1; CDR3 protein: CSANRDSLNTEAFF; CDR3 DNA: TGCAGTGCTAACCGCGACAGCCTGAACACTGAAGCTTTCTTT
D gene: TRBD2; J gene: TRBJ2-3; clone size: medium-sized; V gene: TRBV3-1; CDR3 protein: CASSLSGGLQVGQYF; CDR3 DNA: TGTGCCAGCAGCCTTAGCGGGGGTCTACAAGTCGGGCAGTATTTT
D gene: .; J gene: TRBJ2-7; clone size: .; V gene: TRBV20-1; CDR3 protein: CSATTAYEQYF; CDR3 DNA: TGCAGTGCAACGACAGCCTACGAGCAGTACTTC
D gene: .; J gene: TRBJ2-3; clone size: many; V gene: TRBV28; CDR3 protein: CASQGRGAELSTDTQYF; CDR3 DNA: TGTGCCTCACAGGGGCGGGGGGCTGAACTTAGCACAGATACGCAGTATTTT
D gene: .; J gene: TRBJ2-1; clone size: .; V gene: TRBV19; CDR3 protein: CASTLTGYSYNEQFF; CDR3 DNA: TGTGCCAGTACCCTGACTGGATACTCCTACAATGAGCAGTTCTTC
D gene: .; J gene: TRBJ2-5; clone size: .; V gene: TRBV19; CDR3 protein: CASSISVRQETQYF; CDR3 DNA: TGTGCCAGTAGTATCTCCGTCCGGCAAGAGACCCAGTACTTC
D gene: .; J gene: TRBJ2-7; clone size: many; V gene: TRBV5-4; CDR3 protein: CASSYSGRMNYEQYF; CDR3 DNA: TGTGCCAGCAGCTATTCGGGACGGATGAACTACGAGCAGTACTTC
D gene: .; J gene: TRBJ1-2; clone size: many; V gene: TRBV30; CDR3 protein: CAWSGPNYGYTF; CDR3 DNA: TGTGCCTGGAGTGGACCTAACTATGGCTACACCTTC
D gene: .; J gene: TRBJ2-1; clone size: .; V gene: TRBV7-6; CDR3 protein: CASSLGLPGSGVNEQFF; CDR3 DNA: TGTGCCAGCAGCTTAGGATTACCAGGGAGTGGAGTAAATGAGCAGTTCTTC
D gene: .; J gene: TRBJ2-7; clone size: few; V gene: TRBV10-3; CDR3 protein: CAIRRELAGEQYF; CDR3 DNA: TGTGCCATCAGGAGGGAATTAGCAGGCGAGCAGTACTTC
D gene: .; J gene: TRBJ1-2; clone size: many; V gene: TRBV3-1; CDR3 protein: CASKFSQSPRYGYTF; CDR3 DNA: TGTGCCAGCAAATTCTCCCAGAGTCCCCGCTATGGCTACACCTTC
D gene: TRBD1; J gene: TRBJ2-2; clone size: .; V gene: TRBV5-1; CDR3 protein: CASSSDRGSNTGELFF; CDR3 DNA: TGCGCCAGCAGCTCGGACAGGGGGTCGAACACCGGGGAGCTGTTTTTT
D gene: TRBD1; J gene: TRBJ1-2; clone size: .; V gene: TRBV7-2; CDR3 protein: CASSRTGGRYGYTF; CDR3 DNA: TGTGCCAGCAGCCGGACAGGGGGCCGCTATGGCTACACCTTC
D gene: .; J gene: TRBJ1-5; clone size: .; V gene: TRBV7-9; CDR3 protein: CASSPGASNQPQHF; CDR3 DNA: TGTGCCAGCAGCCCAGGGGCTAGCAATCAGCCCCAGCATTTT
D gene: TRBD1; J gene: TRBJ2-3; clone size: .; V gene: TRBV10-2; CDR3 protein: CASSSGQGFDTQYF; CDR3 DNA: TGCGCCAGCAGTTCGGGACAGGGGTTCGATACGCAGTATTTT
D gene: .; J gene: TRBJ1-1; clone size: .; V gene: TRBV5-1; CDR3 protein: CASSLWGNTEAFF; CDR3 DNA: TGCGCCAGCAGCTTGTGGGGGAACACTGAAGCTTTCTTT
D gene: .; J gene: TRBJ2-7; clone size: many; V gene: TRBV3-1; CDR3 protein: CASSQAGYEQYF; CDR3 DNA: TGCGCCAGCAGCCAAGCCGGATACGAGCAGTACTTC
D gene: .; J gene: TRBJ2-2; clone size: few; V gene: TRBV7-3; CDR3 protein: CASSSYTGELFF; CDR3 DNA: TGTGCCAGCAGCTCCTACACCGGGGAGCTGTTTTTT
D gene: .; J gene: TRBJ1-1; clone size: once; V gene: TRBV5-6; CDR3 protein: CASSVPGDAEAFF; CDR3 DNA: TGCGCCAGCAGCGTACCGGGGGACGCTGAAGCTTTCTTT
D gene: .; J gene: TRBJ1-4; clone size: few; V gene: TRBV5-1; CDR3 protein: CASSTSGVPEKLFF; CDR3 DNA: TGCGCCAGCAGCACCTCGGGCGTCCCCGAAAAACTGTTTTTT
D gene: .; J gene: TRBJ2-4; clone size: few; V gene: TRBV4-1; CDR3 protein: CASSQDGLARTHF; CDR3 DNA: TGCGCCAGCAGCCAAGATGGGCTTGCGAGGACCCATTTC
D gene: TRBD2; J gene: TRBJ2-1; clone size: .; V gene: TRBV20-1; CDR3 protein: CSALLAGGPREQFF; CDR3 DNA: TGCAGTGCCCTCCTAGCGGGAGGGCCGCGTGAGCAGTTCTTC
D gene: .; J gene: TRBJ1-3; clone size: many; V gene: TRBV4-3; CDR3 protein: CASSQEGRGTNTIYF; CDR3 DNA: TGCGCCAGCAGCCAAGAGGGCAGGGGTACAAACACCATATATTTT
D gene: TRBD2; J gene: TRBJ2-3; clone size: medium-sized; V gene: TRBV6-4; CDR3 protein: CASSATSGHTDTQYF; CDR3 DNA: TGTGCCAGCAGTGCGACTAGCGGCCACACAGATACGCAGTATTTT
D gene: .; J gene: TRBJ2-7; clone size: many; V gene: TRBV24-1; CDR3 protein: CATSDVGYEQYF; CDR3 DNA: TGTGCCACCAGTGACGTCGGCTACGAGCAGTACTTC
D gene: .; J gene: TRBJ2-3; clone size: many; V gene: TRBV9; CDR3 protein: CASSVQGGFTDTQYF; CDR3 DNA: TGTGCCAGCAGCGTTCAGGGGGGTTTCACAGATACGCAGTATTTT
D gene: TRBD1; J gene: TRBJ2-7; clone size: many; V gene: TRBV5-5; CDR3 protein: CASSFAQGSYEQYF; CDR3 DNA: TGTGCCAGCAGCTTTGCACAGGGGTCCTACGAGCAGTACTTC
D gene: .; J gene: TRBJ2-7; clone size: many; V gene: TRBV28; CDR3 protein: CASSTGSDYEQYF; CDR3 DNA: TGTGCCAGTTCGACCGGTTCGGACTACGAGCAGTACTTC
D gene: .; J gene: TRBJ1-2; clone size: .; V gene: TRBV11-1; CDR3 protein: CASSLGPVYGYTF; CDR3 DNA: TGTGCCAGCAGCCTGGGGCCAGTCTATGGCTACACCTTC
D gene: .; J gene: TRBJ2-5; clone size: .; V gene: TRBV20-1; CDR3 protein: CSVQGYQETQYF; CDR3 DNA: TGCAGTGTCCAGGGGTACCAAGAGACCCAGTACTTC
D gene: .; J gene: TRBJ2-2; clone size: many; V gene: TRBV4-1; CDR3 protein: CASSQDLRMPGELFF; CDR3 DNA: TGCGCCAGCAGCCAAGATCTGAGGATGCCCGGGGAGCTGTTTTTT